Listed here is a single T cell receptor beta chain. The germline gives CDR1 MNHEY, CDR2 SVGEGT. V gave up 2 bases and J gave up 1 base; unmatched junction bases: 19. CDR3 length: 21 residues. Per the study methods: Quantification of nucleated cells was approximated via reference gene primer amplification. The protocol was immunoSEQ multiplex PCR, while the TCRdb copy is restricted to in-frame clones and leaves out a portion. V, J and clone size reflect that table, while D and trimming were determined from the DNA. This table has roughly 150,000 clones, under 95% appearing once. The sample is drawn from a study of blood T cell repertoires in COVID-19. Overall study context: COVID-19 samples collected from the United States, Italy and Spain covered acute and convalescent phases.

During active infection, Seattle patients enrolled and were then monitored through disease. The receptor was isolated from a man younger than 35 with COVID-19, enrolled during active disease. This sequence joins TRBV6-2 or TRBV6-3 and TRBJ2-2, with 7 bases that match TRBD2. The sequencing input was peripheral blood. CDR3 DNA: TGTGCCAGCAGTTACCGGGGGGTCTCGATGGGGTCGTCCCTGAACACCGGGGAGCTGTTTTTT. Residues: CASSYRGVSMGSSLNTGELFF.